The next 17 T cell receptor beta chains were all read from a single sample in a study of spatial heterogeneity in lung cancer. This sample's time point: sample taken at primary tumor resection. TCRdb passed the 5' RACE reads through MiXCR, listing each CDR3 protein once. The table includes about 5,700 distinct CDR3 sequences, roughly an eighth detected once. Sample: lung tissue, taken at surgery. The receptor source for this set is a human donor with early-stage non-small cell lung cancer.

Many counts were recorded for this clonotype. This beta chain came through as a stray read in a library set up for alpha chains, and its size says little. The J gene is TRBJ2-1, the V gene TRBV12-3 or TRBV12-4; 10 bases agree with TRBD2. The CDR3 runs 16 residues. Trimming cost V 1 base and J 6 bases; bases outside gene matches: 6. The chain's CDR3 is CASSLGSGRASNEQFF. The DNA of the CDR3 is TGTGCCAGCAGTTTAGGGAGCGGGAGGGCCTCCAATGAGCAGTTCTTC.

In its sample, this clonotype ranks as medium-sized (0.01 to 0.1%). Because the library targeted alpha chains, this beta chain is an off-target read whose size means little. V and J are TRBV7-8 and TRBJ2-2; TRBD2 agrees at 10 bases. CDR1 SGHVS and CDR2 FQNEAQ come from the germline V gene. This CDR3 comprises 16 residues. V was clipped by 5 bases and J by 4 bases; unmatched bases: 7. The CDR3 region is CASSTLAGVSTGELFF. CDR3 bases: TGTGCCAGCAGCACCCTAGCGGGAGTAAGCACCGGGGAGCTGTTTTTT.

In this sample, this clonotype turned up a few times. The size of this beta chain means little, since it is a stray read in a library made for alpha chains. The rearrangement links TRBV29-1 to TRBJ1-2, with D unclear. CDR3 length equals 12 residues. The V and J ends lost 3 bases and 8 bases respectively, with 13 bases between them. Germline V CDR1 and CDR2: SQVTM, ANQGSEA. The CDR3 is CSVESLGQGYTF. The CDR3 DNA reads TGCAGCGTTGAGTCCCTTGGCCAGGGCTACACCTTC.

Relative to its sample, this clonotype is medium-sized (0.01 to 0.1%). A library made for alpha chains picked up this beta chain off target, so its size means little. The V call is TRBV7-9, the J call TRBJ1-5; 10 bases fit TRBD1. The V segment lost 1 base and the J segment 0 bases; nucleotides outside the gene matches: 15. Looked up from germline, CDR1 is SEHNR and CDR2 is FQNEAQ (reference sequence). The CDR3 contains 21 residues. The chain's CDR3 is CASSLEYLGQGSSHSNQPQHF. As DNA, the CDR3 is TGTGCCAGCAGCTTAGAATATTTGGGACAGGGGAGTTCCCATAGCAATCAGCCCCAGCATTTT.

This clonotype is medium-sized (0.01 to 0.1%). A library prepared for alpha chains yielded this beta chain as an off-target read; its size is of little meaning. The chain combines TRBV20-1 with TRBJ1-6; 9 bases are a match to TRBD1. This CDR3 is built from 14 residues. The germline V gene encodes CDR1 DFQATT and CDR2 SNEGSKA (reference sequence). V shed 0 bases and J 8 bases; nucleotides not matched to a gene: 2. CDR3 in DNA: TGCAGTGCTAGAGAGGACAGGGGATATTCACCCCTCCACTTT. Translation gives CSAREDRGYSPLHF.

This clonotype is medium-sized (0.01 to 0.1%) by share. Being off target in a library aimed at alpha chains, this beta chain has a size of little meaning. The genes are TRBV27 and TRBJ2-6; possibly TRBD1 or TRBD2 for D (5 bases each). CDR1 and CDR2 (germline): MNHEY, SMNVEV (reference sequence). Trimming took off 1 base at V and 2 bases at J, with 6 bases between the two ends. The CDR3 extends over 15 amino acids. In DNA form, the CDR3 reads TGTGCCAGCAGTTTATGGGGGACTGGGGCCAACGTCCTGACTTTC. Translating gives CASSLWGTGANVLTF.

This clonotype is deemed large. This beta chain represents an off-target read in a library built for alpha chains; its size is of limited meaning. The rearrangement uses TRBV7-2 and TRBJ1-4; 7 nucleotides align to TRBD1. The V segment lost 1 base and the J segment 4 bases; nucleotides outside the gene matches: 3. This CDR3 is built from 15 residues. The germline gives CDR1 SGHTA, CDR2 FQGNSA. The DNA of the CDR3 is TGTGCCAGCAGCTTAGACGGACAGGTTAATGAAAAACTGTTTTTT. This encodes CASSLDGQVNEKLFF. The whole variable domain, remainder taken from reference TRBV7-2 and TRBJ1-4, is GAGVSQSPSNKVTEKGKDVELRCDPISGHTALYWYRQSLGQGLEFLIYFQGNSAPDKSGLPSDRFSAERTGGSVSTLTIQRTQQEDSAVYLCASSLDGQVNEKLFFGSGTQLSVL.

This clonotype rates as medium-sized. This beta chain is a stray read from a library made for alpha chains; its abundance is not meaningful. The CDR3 DNA sequence: TGTGCCAGCAGTCCAAGACTAGCGGGAAGGGAGACCCAGTACTTC. This gives the protein CASSPRLAGRETQYF. The V and J genes are TRBV27 and TRBJ2-5; 11 bases align to TRBD2. V lost 5 bases to trimming and J lost 5 bases; unmatched junction nucleotides: 7. This CDR3 has 15 residues. CDR1 MNHEY and CDR2 SMNVEV come from the germline V gene (reference sequence).

Concerning this clonotype: A library made for alpha chains picked up this beta chain off target, so its size means little. The chain couples TRBV28 to TRBJ2-1, with D possibly TRBD2 on 5 matching bases. V gave up 7 bases and J gave up 0 bases, with 16 bases separating them. The CDR3 loop spans 16 amino acids. The germline V gene has CDR1 MDHEN and CDR2 SYDVKM. CDR3 sequence (DNA): TGTGCCAGCACCTTGATCGGAGGCAGCTCCTACAATGAGCAGTTCTTC. Translating it yields CASTLIGGSSYNEQFF.

This clonotype was observed at least ten times. This beta chain is a stray sequence in a library constructed for alpha chains; its clone size is not meaningful. The rearrangement joins TRBV6-1 to TRBJ2-1, with 11 bases that match TRBD2. The CDR3 is made up of 19 amino acids. With V trimmed by 4 bases and J by 5 bases, 16 bases remained unmatched. Germline-derived CDR1 and CDR2 are MNHNS and SASEGT. CDR3 nucleotides: TGTGCCAGCAGTGGCCCCTCGGGAATAGCGGGAGGGCCGAACAATGAGCAGTTCTTC. It translates to CASSGPSGIAGGPNNEQFF.

The sample holds many counts of this clonotype. This beta chain slipped into a library made for alpha chains as a stray read, so its size is not meaningful. The chain is built from TRBV11-2 and TRBJ1-1; a possible D gene is TRBD1 (5 bases). This CDR3 comprises 14 residues. Germline loops: CDR1 SGHAT, CDR2 FQNNGV. The V end lost 1 base, the J end lost 5 bases, and 11 bases lay between the germline ends. CDR3 nucleotide sequence: TGTGCCAGCAGCTTAGTGGGGGAACAGACTGAAGCTTTCTTT. This sequence encodes CASSLVGEQTEAFF. The full variable domain, its missing parts supplied by reference TRBV11-2 and TRBJ1-1, is EAGVAQSPRYKIIEKRQSVAFWCNPISGHATLYWYQQILGQGPKLLIQFQNNGVVDDSQLPKDRFSAERLKGVDSTLKIQPAKLEDSAVYLCASSLVGEQTEAFFGQGTRLTVV.

With respect to this clonotype: For a library built for alpha chains, this beta chain is a stray read; little rests on its size. DNA for the CDR3: TGTGCCAGCAGCTTAGTAGGTGTTTACCCAGATACGCAGTATTTT. It specifies CASSLVGVYPDTQYF. This chain links TRBV11-2 with TRBJ2-3; D gene uncertain. Germline loops: CDR1 SGHAT, CDR2 FQNNGV. The CDR3 length is 15 residues. The germline V and J ends were trimmed by 1 base and 4 bases, with 12 bases remaining between them.

This clonotype showed up many times. Because the library targeted alpha chains, this beta chain is an off-target read whose size means little. The rearrangement uses TRBV7-2 and TRBJ2-3; 13 nucleotides match TRBD2. V was pared by 5 bases and J by 6 bases, with 17 bases of the junction left unmatched. The germline CDR1 and CDR2 sequences are SGHTA and FQGNSA. CDR3 size: 19 residues. DNA of the CDR3: TGTGCCAGCAGCCAAAAACCCCGACTAGCGGGAGGTATATTGGATACGCAGTATTTT. It yields the protein CASSQKPRLAGGILDTQYF.

This clonotype was observed many times. For a library built for alpha chains, this beta chain is a stray read; little rests on its size. The chain combines TRBV4-2 with TRBJ2-1, with 7 nucleotides matching TRBD2. This CDR3 region has 16 residues. Germline V gene lookup returns CDR1 LGHNA and CDR2 YNFKEQ. With 5 bases clipped from V and 2 bases from J, the junction kept 9 bases outside the gene matches. The CDR3 reads CASSTRGGGAYNEQFF. CDR3 in DNA: TGTGCCAGCAGCACTCGCGGGGGAGGCGCCTACAATGAGCAGTTCTTC.

By share, this clonotype ranks as medium-sized (0.01 to 0.1%). Found in a library prepared for alpha chains, this beta chain is an off-target read, and its abundance has little meaning. The genes are TRBV12-3 or TRBV12-4 and TRBJ2-7; D not certain. There are 15 residues in the CDR3. Trimming removed 3 bases from V and 6 bases from J, with 18 bases in between. This chain's CDR3 is CASSLVSPVLGEQYF. In DNA form, the CDR3 reads TGTGCCAGCAGTTTGGTATCGCCGGTCCTCGGCGAGCAGTACTTC.

This clonotype was found a few times. This beta chain represents an off-target read in a library built for alpha chains; its size is of limited meaning. V gene TRBV25-1 combines with J gene TRBJ1-4; the D gene is possibly TRBD1 (6 bases). This CDR3 comprises 15 residues. V gave up 5 bases and J gave up 0 bases, with 10 bases separating them. Germline lookup yields CDR1 MGHDK and CDR2 SYGVNS. For the CDR3, the DNA is TGTGCCAGCAGTAGGACAGATGCAACTAATGAAAAACTGTTTTTT. It yields the protein CASSRTDATNEKLFF.

This clonotype was seen ten or more times. Within a library made for alpha chains, this beta chain is off target, and its count is uninformative. This sequence joins TRBV6-6 and TRBJ2-6; 9 bases are shared with TRBD1. Germline V lookup: CDR1 MNHNY, CDR2 SVGAGI (reference sequence). The CDR3 length is 20 residues. With V trimmed by 6 bases and J by 0 bases, 15 bases remained unmatched. In DNA form, the CDR3 reads TGTGCCAGCAGCCTTCTTCCGGGACAGGGAAGCCGCTCTGGGGCCAACGTCCTGACTTTC. Its translation is CASSLLPGQGSRSGANVLTF.